This T cell receptor (beta chain) was recorded in a study of T-cell reconstitution after alpha-beta-depleted transplantation in children. Germline-derived CDR1 and CDR2 are SGHTA and FQGNSA. The length of the CDR3 is 17 residues. Losses at the gene ends were 3 bases for V and 1 base for J; bases not matched to a gene: 7. Unique molecular identifiers were built into the TCRbeta library. Via MiXCR, TCRdb re-called the PCR reads, giving one row per CDR3 protein. This table has approximately 590,000 distinct CDR3 sequences, under 12% appearing once. This clonotype was observed a few times. The clonotype originates from a human donor who donated a stem cell graft to a child with acute myeloid leukemia. The V gene is TRBV7-2, the J gene TRBJ2-2; 8 positions agree with TRBD2. This specimen consisted of PBMCs from the stem cell graft donor, obtained from the stem cell graft. CDR3 nucleotides: TGTGCCAGCAGCTTCCGACTAGCGAGAATGAACACCGGGGAGCTGTTTTTT. Protein: CASSFRLARMNTGELFF.